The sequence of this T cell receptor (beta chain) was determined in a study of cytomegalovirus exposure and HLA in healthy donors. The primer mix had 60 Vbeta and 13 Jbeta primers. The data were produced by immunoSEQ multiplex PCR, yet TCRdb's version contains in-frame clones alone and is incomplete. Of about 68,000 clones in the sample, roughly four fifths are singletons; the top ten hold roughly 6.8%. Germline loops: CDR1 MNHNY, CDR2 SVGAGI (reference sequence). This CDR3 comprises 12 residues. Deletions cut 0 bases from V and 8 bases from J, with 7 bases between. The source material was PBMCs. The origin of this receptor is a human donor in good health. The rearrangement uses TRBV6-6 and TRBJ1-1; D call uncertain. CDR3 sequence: CASSYSVREAFF. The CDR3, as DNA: TGTGCCAGCAGTTACTCGGTCCGGGAAGCTTTCTTT.